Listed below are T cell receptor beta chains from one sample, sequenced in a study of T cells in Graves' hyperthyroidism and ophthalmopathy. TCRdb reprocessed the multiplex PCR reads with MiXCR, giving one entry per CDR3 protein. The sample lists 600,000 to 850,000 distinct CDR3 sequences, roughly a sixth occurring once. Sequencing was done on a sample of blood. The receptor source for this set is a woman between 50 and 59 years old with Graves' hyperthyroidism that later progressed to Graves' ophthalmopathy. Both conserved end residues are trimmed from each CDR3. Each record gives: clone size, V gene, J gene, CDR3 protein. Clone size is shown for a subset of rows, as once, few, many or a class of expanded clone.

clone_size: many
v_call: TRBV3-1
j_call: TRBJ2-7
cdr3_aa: ASSQDPVSSYEQY

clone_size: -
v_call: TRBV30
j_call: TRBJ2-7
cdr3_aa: AWKLGRASSYEQY

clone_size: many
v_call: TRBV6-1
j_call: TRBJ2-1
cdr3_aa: ASSYGGRYNEQF

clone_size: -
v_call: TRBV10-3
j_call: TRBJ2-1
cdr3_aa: AISEVQGNEQF

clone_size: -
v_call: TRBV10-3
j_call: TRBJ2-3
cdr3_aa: AIGTSGGVDTQY

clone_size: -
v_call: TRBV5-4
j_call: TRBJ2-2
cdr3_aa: ASRRGQTHTGELF

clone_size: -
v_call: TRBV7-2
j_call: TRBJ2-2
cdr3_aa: ASSSTWTGPNTGELF

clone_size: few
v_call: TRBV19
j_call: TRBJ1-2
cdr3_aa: ASHFSYGYT

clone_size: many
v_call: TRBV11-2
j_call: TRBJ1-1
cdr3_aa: ASSYEGIQPVAF

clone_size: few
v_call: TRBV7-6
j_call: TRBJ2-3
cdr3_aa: ASSPTDRVGDTQY